This entry describes one T cell receptor beta chain. CDR3 length equals 15 residues. V lost 5 bases to trimming and J lost 4 bases, with 15 bases between them. Germline assignment: CDR1 MNHEY and CDR2 SVGAGI. Repertoires were generated with immunoSEQ multiplex PCR, while TCRdb's copy carries only in-frame clones and drops some. The profile shows over 450,000 clones, about 89% of them singletons. This sample was taken from a study of blood T cell repertoires in COVID-19. The overall study: The study drew acute and convalescent COVID-19 samples from the United States, Italy and Spain.

The sample taken for sequencing was peripheral blood. The chain joins TRBV6-5 to TRBJ1-5; TRBD1 is a possible D gene (5 bases). The TCR comes from a woman aged 50 to 65 with COVID-19, enrolled during active disease. The CDR3 nucleotides read TGTGCCAGCAGTCCCTCGACAGTGGGTAATCAGCCCCAGCATTTT. The encoded protein is CASSPSTVGNQPQHF.